This T cell receptor (beta chain) was identified during a study of cytomegalovirus exposure and HLA in healthy donors. Libraries were prepared by immunoSEQ multiplex PCR; TCRdb keeps only in-frame clonotypes and omits some of them. The table shows roughly 68,000 clones, with 85% to 90% occurring only once. The TCR comes from a young woman in good health and CMV-seronegative. What was sequenced was PBMCs.

The CDR3 region has the DNA TGTGCCAGCAGCCGGTTTGGCGGGGCACACTCGGATCAGCCCCAGCATTTT. It translates to CASSRFGGAHSDQPQHF. The chain is built from TRBV27 and TRBJ1-5; tentatively, D is TRBD1 (5 bases). Germline V gene data show CDR1 as MNHEY and CDR2 as SMNVEV (reference sequence). The CDR3 length is 17 residues. Trimming cost V 6 bases and J 5 bases, with 23 bases left between them.